The 32 T cell receptor beta chains below come from one sample, sequenced in a study of shared clonotypes between healthy human individuals. Naive CD8 cells, CD45RO-negative and positively selected for CCR7, excluded terminally differentiated effector memory CD45RA+ cells. Method: immunoSEQ multiplex PCR; TCRdb's copy keeps in-frame clones and lacks some. The table records about 2.1 million clones, around 93% of them present only once. Material: naive CD8+ T cells from PBMCs. These receptors all come from a man aged 18-30 years in good health. Some clones in this sample may be carry-over from other donors' samples.

This chain uses TRBV10-3 with TRBJ1-4; possibly TRBD1 for D (5 bases). The CDR3 runs to 16 residues. V dropped 2 bases and J dropped 0 bases, with 10 bases sitting between them. CDR1 is ENHRY and CDR2 is SYGVKD in the germline V gene. In DNA form, the CDR3 reads TGTGCCATCAGTGAGATACCGGGGGCAACTAATGAAAAACTGTTTTTT. It yields the protein CAISEIPGATNEKLFF.

This chain links TRBV15 with TRBJ1-4; D is undetermined. Germline values: CDR1 LNHNV, CDR2 YYDKDF (reference sequence). Trimming took off 1 base at V and 12 bases at J, with 12 bases between the two ends. The CDR3 sequence is 13 residues long. The CDR3 spells CATSRVVYGELFF. CDR3 DNA sequence: TGTGCCACCAGCAGAGTAGTGTATGGGGAACTGTTTTTT.

The V gene is TRBV6-1, the J gene TRBJ1-5, with D perhaps matching TRBD1 (6 bases). CDR3 length: 15 residues. Germline assignment: CDR1 MNHNS and CDR2 SASEGT. Trimming shortened V by 4 bases and J by 7 bases, and 17 bases separated the two germline ends. The CDR3 here is CASSGGGLRGQPQHF. CDR3 in DNA: TGTGCCAGCAGTGGAGGGGGGCTGAGAGGGCAGCCCCAGCATTTT.

Only a few counts were recorded for this clone. This sample includes further DNA sequences coding for the same CDR3. The chain recombines TRBV9 with TRBJ1-5; a possible D gene is TRBD1 (5 bases). The germline V gene encodes CDR1 SGDLS and CDR2 YYNGEE. This CDR3 has 13 residues. Deletions cut 3 bases from V and 6 bases from J, with 10 bases between. CDR3 protein: CASSAGGGQPQHF. The CDR3 region has the DNA TGTGCCAGCAGCGCCGGGGGTGGTCAGCCCCAGCATTTT.

This chain links TRBV5-1 with TRBJ2-7; D possibly matches TRBD1 or TRBD2 (5 bases each). The V gene lost 0 bases and the J gene lost 2 bases, with 18 bases spanning the gap. The germline V gene encodes CDR1 SGHRS and CDR2 YFSETQ. The CDR3 sequence is 17 residues long. In nucleotides, the CDR3 is TGCGCCAGCAGCTTGGCCAGCGGCACAGGTCAGACCTACGAGCAGTACTTC. Its protein is CASSLASGTGQTYEQYF.

The rearrangement links TRBV4-1 to TRBJ2-3; 12 nucleotides align to TRBD2. The V gene's germline CDR1 is MGHRA and CDR2 YSYEKL. V trimming: 0 bases; J trimming: 2 bases; junction bases outside the gene matches: 3. The CDR3 extends over 17 amino acids. The CDR3 DNA reads TGCGCCAGCAGCCAAGAGGGACTAGCGGGCCTCACAGATACGCAGTATTTT. It codes for CASSQEGLAGLTDTQYF.

The V and J genes are TRBV29-1 and TRBJ1-4, with D possibly being TRBD1 (5 bases). V was clipped by 3 bases and J by 4 bases, with 12 bases between them. Germline lookup yields CDR1 SQVTM and CDR2 ANQGSEA. There are 14 residues in the CDR3. The CDR3 protein is CSVEGQPDNEKLFF. For the CDR3, the DNA is TGCAGCGTTGAGGGGCAGCCGGATAATGAAAAACTGTTTTTT.

The rearrangement joins TRBV27 to TRBJ1-2; 9 bases fit TRBD1. CDR1 is MNHEY, CDR2 SMNVEV, per germline (reference sequence). The CDR3 contains 16 residues. V lost 3 bases, J lost 5 bases, and 10 bases stayed unmatched. The CDR3 loop is CASSFSQGANVYGYTF. Written as DNA, the CDR3 is TGTGCCAGCAGTTTCTCACAGGGGGCGAATGTGTATGGCTACACCTTC.

This clone was picked up one time. This chain connects TRBV10-2 to TRBJ2-7, with 8 bases that match TRBD1. CDR3 size: 15 residues. Germline values: CDR1 WSHSY, CDR2 SAAADI. V lost 4 bases, J lost 5 bases, and 10 bases stayed unmatched. The CDR3 nucleotides are TGCGCCAGCAGTGTCTTCGGACAGGGAAGCCACGAGCAGTACTTC. This encodes CASSVFGQGSHEQYF.

J is TRBJ2-7 and V is TRBV27; TRBD1 is a possible D gene (6 bases). The CDR3 covers 15 residues. The ends were cut back, 2 bases at V and 2 bases at J, with 13 bases in the middle. Germline values: CDR1 MNHEY, CDR2 SMNVEV (reference sequence). CDR3 nucleotides: TGTGCCAGCAGTTTAGGGACAAGGGGCACCTACGAGCAGTACTTC. This sequence encodes CASSLGTRGTYEQYF.

On this clone: In the same sample, other DNA sequences code for this CDR3. V and J are TRBV5-1 and TRBJ1-1; no firm D call. The CDR3 consists of 14 residues. CDR1 and CDR2 (germline): SGHRS, YFSETQ. V lost 0 bases and J 1 base, leaving 7 bases between the germline ends. The CDR3 bases are TGCGCCAGCAGCTTGGCCGGGCAGAACACTGAAGCTTTCTTT. This translates into CASSLAGQNTEAFF.

The chain is built from TRBV6-1 and TRBJ1-3, with a tentative D call TRBD1 (6 bases). V was shortened by 10 bases and J by 1 base, with 14 bases between the two germline ends. The germline V gene encodes CDR1 MNHNS and CDR2 SASEGT. This CDR3 region has 14 residues. The CDR3 bases are TGTGCCAATCAAGACAGGTCGTCTGGAAACACCATATATTTT. Translated: CANQDRSSGNTIYF.

V gene TRBV5-1 combines with J gene TRBJ2-3, with 8 positions matching TRBD2. Per germline, CDR1 SGHRS and CDR2 YFSETQ. V lost 4 bases and J lost 2; bases outside the gene matches: 3. CDR3 size: 14 residues. The CDR3 is CASSTGRVTDTQYF. The DNA for the CDR3 is TGCGCCAGCAGCACCGGGAGGGTCACAGATACGCAGTATTTT. Together with reference TRBV5-1 and TRBJ2-3, the CDR3 gives the full variable domain: KAGVTQTPRYLIKTRGQQVTLSCSPISGHRSVSWYQQTPGQGLQFLFEYFSETQRNKGNFPGRFSGRQFSNSRSEMNVSTLELGDSALYLCASSTGRVTDTQYFGPGTRLTVL.

V and J are TRBV19 and TRBJ2-1, with D maybe TRBD2 (6 bases). V shed 3 bases and J shed 3 bases, with 15 bases lying between them. CDR3 length: 16 residues. Germline CDR1 LNHDA, CDR2 SQIVND (reference sequence). CDR3 amino acids: CASSIAALAGYNEQFF. CDR3 in DNA: TGTGCCAGTAGTATCGCCGCACTAGCCGGCTACAATGAGCAGTTCTTC.

The chain uses TRBV28 and TRBJ1-6, with 8 bases lining up with TRBD1. CDR3 length: 15 amino acids. V dropped 6 bases and J dropped 5; count of bases not matched to a gene: 6. Germline CDR1 is MDHEN and CDR2 is SYDVKM. CDR3 sequence (DNA): TGTGCCAGCAGAAGACAGGGGAGGGATAATTCACCCCTCCACTTT. Amino acids: CASRRQGRDNSPLHF.

This clone was counted a single time. J is TRBJ1-2 and V is TRBV6-5; D remains ambiguous. The CDR3 loop spans 16 amino acids. The V gene lost 0 bases and the J gene lost 1 base, with 12 bases spanning the gap. Germline CDR1 MNHEY, CDR2 SVGAGI. The chain's CDR3 is CASSYSSGPDNYGYTF. DNA of the CDR3: TGTGCCAGCAGTTACTCATCAGGCCCCGATAACTATGGCTACACCTTC.

The rearrangement uses TRBV27 and TRBJ2-5, with a weak D call TRBD2 (5 bases). The CDR3 is 16 residues long. Trimming stripped 6 bases from V and 5 bases from J, with 22 bases between. Germline V gene sequence: CDR1 MNHEY, CDR2 SMNVEV (reference sequence). The CDR3 DNA follows: TGTGCCAGCAGCCGAACGACAAGGGAGTTTGGTGAGACCCAGTACTTC. It yields the protein CASSRTTREFGETQYF.

The genes are TRBV29-1 and TRBJ2-1; 10 positions match TRBD1. The junction had 10 bases not matched to a gene; V was cut back by 2 bases and J by 9 bases. The germline gives CDR1 SQVTM, CDR2 ANQGSEA. The CDR3 covers 15 residues. CDR3: CSVERDRGHLGEQFF. CDR3 DNA: TGCAGCGTTGAACGAGACAGGGGGCATCTCGGTGAGCAGTTCTTC.

The rearrangement links TRBV11-2 to TRBJ2-7; D perhaps matches TRBD1 (5 bases). V gave up 5 bases and J gave up 2 bases, with 10 bases separating them. The CDR3 sequence is 13 residues long. The germline CDR1 and CDR2 sequences are SGHAT and FQNNGV. CDR3 bases: TGTGCCAGCAGCCTACCGACAGCCTACGAGCAGTACTTC. Protein product: CASSLPTAYEQYF.

The J gene is TRBJ2-2, the V gene TRBV27; 7 positions agree with TRBD1. The V gene end was trimmed by 5 bases and the J gene end by 2 bases; junction bases not matched to a gene: 5. This CDR3 is built from 15 residues. The germline V gene encodes CDR1 MNHEY and CDR2 SMNVEV (reference sequence). CDR3 in DNA: TGTGCCAGCAGTCTACAGGGGCCAAACACCGGGGAGCTGTTTTTT. Its translation is CASSLQGPNTGELFF.

This chain connects TRBV27 to TRBJ2-7; 9 nucleotides align to TRBD1. This CDR3 is 15 amino acids long. V gave up 5 bases and J gave up 5 bases; unmatched junction bases: 10. The germline gives CDR1 MNHEY, CDR2 SMNVEV (reference sequence). CDR3 residues: CASSRVGTGMNEQYF. CDR3 nucleotide sequence: TGTGCCAGCAGTCGGGTCGGGACAGGGATGAACGAGCAGTACTTC.

The CDR3 reads CASSAGRTDVYNYGYTF. The CDR3 DNA reads TGTGCCAGCAGCGCCGGACGGACTGATGTGTATAACTATGGCTACACCTTC. V is TRBV9 and J is TRBJ1-2; D not certain. The CDR3 runs to 17 residues. CDR1 SGDLS and CDR2 YYNGEE come from the germline V gene. V shed 3 bases and J shed 1 base, with 19 bases lying between them.

With respect to this clone: An end of the junction does not agree with germline; a read error may underlie this. V is TRBV29-1 and J is TRBJ2-7; 8 bases map to TRBD1. This CDR3 has 12 amino acids. Germline V gene data show CDR1 as SQVTM and CDR2 as ANQGSEA. This chain's CDR3 is CSARGPSNEQYF. The DNA for the CDR3 is TGCAGCGCCAGGGGGCCCTCCAACGAGCAGTACTTC.

A note on this clone: Different DNA sequences within this sample yield the same CDR3. The rearrangement links TRBV7-9 to TRBJ2-1; D is unresolved. Germline loops: CDR1 SEHNR, CDR2 FQNEAQ (reference sequence). V dropped 1 base and J dropped 3 bases, with 4 bases sitting between them. The CDR3 consists of 13 residues. The CDR3: CASSLGSYNEQFF. The CDR3 nucleotides are TGTGCCAGCAGCTTAGGTAGCTACAATGAGCAGTTCTTC.

This clone was seen once. The chain is built from TRBV10-1 and TRBJ2-1; D not resolved. The CDR3 sequence is 11 residues long. The V end was cut by 4 bases, the J end by 10 bases, with 8 bases between. Per the germline V gene, CDR1 is WNHNN and CDR2 is SYGVQD (reference sequence). CDR3 nucleotides: TGCGCCAGCAGTGTGGGTCCGGAGCAGTTCTTC. Protein sequence: CASSVGPEQFF.

CDR3 DNA: TGTGCCAGTACCATAAGGGGGAGACAGGGGGACGAGCAGTACTTC. This sequence encodes CASTIRGRQGDEQYF. This chain links TRBV19 with TRBJ2-7; 9 bases align to TRBD1. This CDR3 has 15 amino acids. CDR1 is LNHDA and CDR2 is SQIVND in the germline V gene (reference sequence). The V segment lost 7 bases and the J segment 5 bases; nucleotides outside the gene matches: 12.

The DNA of the CDR3 is TGTGCCAGCTCACCACTCATCGTTTCAGGGCTCAATGAAAAACTGTTTTTT. Translating it yields CASSPLIVSGLNEKLFF. V and J are TRBV18 and TRBJ1-4; weak D call: TRBD1 (5 bases). This CDR3 is 17 amino acids long. Germline values: CDR1 KGHSH, CDR2 LQKENI. Deletions cut 1 base from V and 5 bases from J, with 17 bases between.

This sequence joins TRBV5-6 and TRBJ2-7; D tentatively reads TRBD1 or TRBD2 (5 bases each). The CDR3 spans 13 residues. Germline-derived CDR1 and CDR2 are SGHDT and YYEEEE. V was trimmed by 5 bases and J by 6 bases, leaving 15 bases between them. The CDR3 region is CASSPAWDREQYF. As DNA, the CDR3 is TGTGCCAGCAGTCCGGCGTGGGACCGCGAGCAGTACTTC. Filled out from reference TRBV5-6 and TRBJ2-7, the complete variable domain reads DAGVTQSPTHLIKTRGQQVTLRCSPKSGHDTVSWYQQALGQGPQFIFQYYEEEERQRGNFPDRFSGHQFPNYSSELNVNALLLGDSALYLCASSPAWDREQYFGPGTRLTVT.

The chain joins TRBV10-2 to TRBJ2-1, with D uncertain. Germline CDR1 is WSHSY and CDR2 is SAAADI. The V end was cut by 0 bases, the J end by 5 bases, with 11 bases between. This CDR3 has 15 residues. The CDR3 sequence is CASSESMTVNNEQFF. As DNA, the CDR3 is TGCGCCAGCAGTGAGTCGATGACGGTAAACAATGAGCAGTTCTTC.

The chain combines TRBV7-9 with TRBJ2-1; 7 nucleotides align to TRBD2. V trimming: 5 bases; J trimming: 2 bases; junction bases outside the gene matches: 9. There are 16 residues in the CDR3. Germline V gene data show CDR1 as SEHNR and CDR2 as FQNEAQ (reference sequence). The CDR3 spells CASSQAGRAPYNEQFF. The CDR3 DNA is TGTGCCAGCAGCCAAGCGGGGCGGGCACCCTACAATGAGCAGTTCTTC.

This clone is a singleton in its sample. This chain joins TRBV2 and TRBJ2-5; the match to TRBD2 covers 7 bases. This CDR3 comprises 14 residues. Germline CDR1 is SNHLY and CDR2 is FYNNEI. With V trimmed by 7 bases and J by 2 bases, 7 bases remained unmatched. CDR3: CASTTGLVQETQYF. CDR3 in DNA: TGTGCCAGCACCACTGGACTAGTACAAGAGACCCAGTACTTC.

The rearrangement uses TRBV7-9 and TRBJ2-1; unclear D gene. V was trimmed by 1 base and J by 0 bases, leaving 10 bases between them. The germline V gene encodes CDR1 SEHNR and CDR2 FQNEAQ (reference sequence). The CDR3 has 16 residues. The CDR3 sequence: CASSLGPPGSYNEQFF. The CDR3 DNA reads TGTGCCAGCAGCTTAGGCCCCCCTGGCTCCTACAATGAGCAGTTCTTC.